These 29 T cell receptor beta chains share one sample of origin, sequenced in a study of T-cell reconstitution after alpha-beta-depleted transplantation in children. Unique molecular identifiers were incorporated when the TCRbeta library was constructed. TCRdb processed the PCR reads anew with MiXCR; each CDR3 protein has one entry. Of 500,000 to 650,000 distinct CDR3 sequences listed, 10% to 15% were seen once; the top ten hold over 2%. This sample comprised PBMCs, mostly from graft donor cells, obtained 360 days after TCRalphabeta/CD19-depleted stem cell transplant. The receptor set was obtained from a male patient aged 10 to 17 who had a stem cell transplant for acute myeloid leukemia, so the T cells may come from the graft donor.

The gene calls are TRBV29-1 and TRBJ2-1; 11 nucleotides line up with TRBD2. The CDR3 loop spans 14 amino acids. Germline lookup yields CDR1 SQVTM and CDR2 ANQGSEA. J gave up 8 bases and V 4 bases, and 7 bases lay outside the gene matches. CDR3 amino acids: CSVAIAGGHHEQFF. The CDR3 nucleotides read TGCAGCGTTGCAATAGCGGGAGGGCACCATGAGCAGTTCTTC.

The V call is TRBV21-1, the J call TRBJ2-7; the D call of TRBD2 is as the table states it, not checked on the DNA. TRBV21-1 is a pseudogene segment. This CDR3 spans 17 amino acids. CDR3 protein: CASSTQEGFCFFYEQYF. The CDR3 DNA reads TGTGCCAGCAGCACCCAAGAGGGCTTCTGCTTCTTCTACGAGCAGTACTTC.

This clonotype was seen a few times. This sequence joins TRBV29-1 and TRBJ2-3; TRBD2 is a possible D gene (6 bases). Trimming stripped 4 bases from V and 2 bases from J, with 19 bases between. The CDR3 covers 16 residues. Looked up from germline, CDR1 is SQVTM and CDR2 is ANQGSEA. CDR3 DNA sequence: TGCAGCGTTGGCCCCCCCCTAGCGAGAGTCACAGATACGCAGTATTTT. This sequence encodes CSVGPPLARVTDTQYF.

This rearrangement joins TRBV2 to TRBJ2-7; 11 positions match TRBD2. V lost 6 bases and J lost 1; bases outside the gene matches: 5. Germline-derived CDR1 and CDR2 are SNHLY and FYNNEI. The CDR3 sequence is 15 residues long. This CDR3 reads CASRATSGSSYEQYF. The CDR3 DNA is TGTGCCAGCAGAGCAACTAGCGGGAGTTCCTACGAGCAGTACTTC.

This clonotype was seen more than once but under ten times. This sequence joins TRBV4-3 and TRBJ2-1; 7 bases are shared with TRBD1. Germline loops: CDR1 LGHNA, CDR2 YSLEER. Trimming at V came to 7 bases and at J to 0 bases, leaving 15 bases not matched to a gene. The CDR3 totals 18 residues. This CDR3 is CASILTTGTAGSYNEQFF. In DNA form, the CDR3 reads TGCGCCAGCATACTCACAACAGGGACAGCCGGCTCCTACAATGAGCAGTTCTTC.

This clonotype showed up just a few times. The chain recombines TRBV5-4 with TRBJ2-5; D may be TRBD1 or TRBD2 (6 bases each). The germline V gene encodes CDR1 SGHNT and CDR2 YYREEE (reference sequence). V was cut by 0 bases and J by 5 bases, with 14 bases left in between. The CDR3 is 15 amino acids. The DNA of the CDR3 is TGTGCCAGCAGCTTGGATGGAGGGGGGCCGGAGACCCAGTACTTC. Protein sequence: CASSLDGGGPETQYF.

The rearrangement links TRBV25-1 to TRBJ1-2; D ambiguous. Trimming removed 4 bases from V and 2 bases from J, with 5 bases in between. Germline CDR1 MGHDK, CDR2 SYGVNS. This CDR3 comprises 12 residues. CDR3 in amino acids: CASSADNYGYTF. The CDR3 DNA sequence: TGTGCCAGCAGTGCTGACAACTATGGCTACACCTTC.

This clonotype has ten or more counts. CDR3 in amino acids: CASRLAGGETQYF. CDR3 bases: TGTGCCAGCAGACTAGCGGGGGGAGAGACCCAGTACTTC. This rearrangement joins TRBV6-1 to TRBJ2-5, with 12 positions matching TRBD2. The CDR3 has 13 residues. Germline V CDR1 and CDR2: MNHNS, SASEGT. J lost 4 bases, V lost 6 bases, and 0 bases had no gene match.

This clonotype occurred a few times. The chain links TRBV24-1 to TRBJ1-3; D unclear. Germline CDR1 and CDR2: KGHDR and SFDVKD. V was cut by 5 bases and J by 0 bases, with 7 bases left in between. The length of the CDR3 is 14 residues. The CDR3 DNA reads as TGTGCCACCAGTGCCGGAAGCTCTGGAAACACCATATATTTT. Translating gives CATSAGSSGNTIYF.

This clonotype appeared many times. This chain uses TRBV12-3 or TRBV12-4 with TRBJ2-1, with 9 nucleotides matching TRBD2. With V trimmed by 5 bases and J by 3 bases, 11 bases remained unmatched. The CDR3 length is 17 residues. Here the CDR3 DNA reads TGTGCCAGCAGTCTCGAAAGACTAGCGGCCAACTACAATGAGCAGTTCTTC. Amino acid sequence: CASSLERLAANYNEQFF.

The rearrangement links TRBV10-3 to TRBJ2-5; D is uncertain. Germline V lookup: CDR1 ENHRY, CDR2 SYGVKD. The CDR3 is made up of 14 amino acids. V shed 0 bases and J shed 0 bases, with 5 bases lying between them. In DNA, the CDR3 is TGTGCCATCAGTGAGTCTGTCTACCAAGAGACCCAGTACTTC. It translates to CAISESVYQETQYF.

CDR3 sequence: CSAVDNSQPQHF. In DNA form, the CDR3 reads TGCAGTGCCGTCGACAATAGCCAGCCCCAGCATTTT. J is TRBJ1-5 and V is TRBV20-1; no reliable D call. The CDR3 spans 12 residues. The V end was cut by 6 bases, the J end by 7 bases, with 13 bases between. Germline V gives CDR1 DFQATT, CDR2 SNEGSKA (reference sequence).

This clonotype was seen at least ten times. The CDR3 protein is CASSFLSASGRGEQFF. The CDR3 DNA sequence: TGTGCCAGCAGCTTTCTATCGGCTAGCGGGAGGGGGGAGCAGTTCTTC. The chain links TRBV7-2 to TRBJ2-1; TRBD2 aligns across 12 bases. Germline V gene sequence: CDR1 SGHTA, CDR2 FQGNSA. Trimming cost V 3 bases and J 10 bases; bases outside gene matches: 10. The CDR3 spans 16 residues.

This chain connects TRBV12-5 to TRBJ1-1; D ambiguous. Trimming removed 0 bases at V and 0 bases at J, with 11 bases between. Per the germline V gene, CDR1 is LGHNT and CDR2 is FRNRAP. CDR3 length: 16 residues. This CDR3 is CASGLVLEDMNTEAFF. The CDR3 nucleotides read TGTGCTAGTGGTTTGGTACTTGAAGATATGAACACTGAAGCTTTCTTT.

On this clonotype: A junction boundary mismatches the germline segment, possibly from a read error. V usage is TRBV2 and J usage is TRBJ2-7; D gene ambiguous. The CDR3 length is 14 residues. Germline loops: CDR1 SNHLY, CDR2 FYNNEI. The CDR3 region has the DNA TGTGCCAGCAAGGAAACAATAATCTCCTACGAGGAGTACTTC. Translated, it gives CASKETIISYEEYF.

There are a few counts of this clonotype. The chain carries TRBV20-1 and TRBJ2-4; 9 bases agree with TRBD1. Germline V gene sequence: CDR1 DFQATT, CDR2 SNEGSKA (reference sequence). CDR3 length equals 12 residues. V was clipped by 3 bases and J by 10 bases; unmatched bases: 4. In DNA form, the CDR3 reads TGCAGTGCTAGTCCCGGGACAGGGATTCAGTACTTC. Its protein is CSASPGTGIQYF.

This clonotype has more than one count but fewer than ten. The chain couples TRBV24-1 to TRBJ1-1; D gene unclear. Germline CDR1 reads KGHDR; CDR2 reads SFDVKD. V was shortened by 4 bases and J by 4 bases, with 6 bases between the two germline ends. The CDR3 is 12 residues long. The DNA for the CDR3 is TGTGCCACCAGTGACGGGATCACTGAAGCTTTCTTT. This codes for CATSDGITEAFF.

This clonotype has a count of ten or more. This chain joins TRBV6-6 and TRBJ2-5; D tentatively fits TRBD1 or TRBD2 (5 bases each). This CDR3 contains 12 residues. The germline V gene has CDR1 MNHNY and CDR2 SVGAGI (reference sequence). The V gene lost 4 bases and the J gene lost 4 bases, with 7 bases spanning the gap. CDR3 in DNA: TGTGCCAGCAGTTGGGGGAGAGAGACCCAGTACTTC. Amino acids: CASSWGRETQYF.

This clonotype has more than one count but fewer than ten. The chain recombines TRBV12-3 or TRBV12-4 with TRBJ1-1; tentatively, D is TRBD1 (6 bases). Trimming took off 10 bases at V and 3 bases at J, with 24 bases between the two ends. The CDR3 runs to 16 residues. CDR3 bases: TGTGCCACCTTTAAGAGGGGAGGGGGGAGACACACTGAAGCTTTCTTT. As protein: CATFKRGGGRHTEAFF.

The chain is built from TRBV12-3 or TRBV12-4 and TRBJ2-3, with D perhaps matching TRBD1 (7 bases). The CDR3 sequence is 14 residues long. V was trimmed by 6 bases and J by 3 bases, leaving 13 bases between them. DNA of the CDR3: TGTGCCAGCAGGCCACAGGGGACTACAGATACGCAGTATTTT. Translation: CASRPQGTTDTQYF.

The chain couples TRBV5-1 to TRBJ2-7, with 9 bases fitting TRBD2. The V gene end was trimmed by 0 bases and the J gene end by 2 bases; junction bases not matched to a gene: 3. The CDR3 totals 15 residues. CDR1 and CDR2 (germline): SGHRS, YFSETQ. CDR3 sequence reads: CASSLEASGAYEQYF. The CDR3 nucleotides read TGCGCCAGCAGCTTGGAGGCTAGCGGGGCCTACGAGCAGTACTTC.

V gene TRBV5-1 combines with J gene TRBJ2-1; 8 bases fit TRBD2. V shed 2 bases and J 4 bases; nucleotides not matched to a gene: 11. CDR1 and CDR2 (germline): SGHRS, YFSETQ. This CDR3 spans 17 amino acids. This CDR3 is CASSFGFVAGTYNEQFF. The CDR3 nucleotides are TGCGCCAGCAGCTTTGGTTTTGTAGCGGGAACATACAATGAGCAGTTCTTC.

This chain joins TRBV20-1 and TRBJ2-1, with D uncertain. V shed 6 bases and J shed 0 bases, with 15 bases lying between them. Germline V gives CDR1 DFQATT, CDR2 SNEGSKA (reference sequence). This CDR3 contains 15 residues. The DNA for the CDR3 is TGCAGTGCGGGCCAGGCGCCGGGCTCCTACAATGAGCAGTTCTTC. Protein product: CSAGQAPGSYNEQFF.

This clonotype was seen ten or more times. V usage is TRBV4-2 and J usage is TRBJ2-1; D may be TRBD2 (5 bases). CDR1 and CDR2 from the germline V gene are LGHNA and YNFKEQ. The CDR3 has 16 amino acids. Trimming took off 6 bases at V and 2 bases at J, with 17 bases between the two ends. For the CDR3, the DNA is TGTGCCAGCAGACGGGAAGCGGTAATGGCCTACAATGAGCAGTTCTTC. It codes for CASRREAVMAYNEQFF.

The chain links TRBV14 to TRBJ2-7; 8 bases align to TRBD2. Losses at the gene ends were 1 base for V and 2 bases for J; bases not matched to a gene: 13. Germline CDR1 reads SGHDN; CDR2 reads FVKESK. CDR3 length: 18 residues. Here the CDR3 reads CASSQVELIAGTTYEQYF. The CDR3, as DNA: TGTGCCAGCAGCCAAGTTGAGTTAATAGCGGGGACAACCTACGAGCAGTACTTC.

In its sample, this clonotype was seen a few times. The CDR3 DNA follows: TGTGCCAGCAGCTCCCGCAGCCACCCAAGGGACACCGGGGAGCTGTTTTTT. This translates into CASSSRSHPRDTGELFF. The chain links TRBV7-6 to TRBJ2-2, with D uncertain. V was cut by 4 bases and J by 3 bases, with 18 bases left in between. There are 17 residues in the CDR3. CDR1 and CDR2 (germline): SGHVS, FNYEAQ.

This clonotype was observed a few times. CDR3 DNA: TGCGCCAGCAGAGACCCATGGGAGAAGGTCTCCGATGAGCAGTTCTTC. Amino acids: CASRDPWEKVSDEQFF. The chain employs TRBV10-2 and TRBJ2-1; D possibly corresponds to TRBD2 (5 bases). Trimming shortened V by 6 bases and J by 8 bases, and 23 bases separated the two germline ends. Germline loops: CDR1 WSHSY, CDR2 SAAADI. The CDR3 has 16 amino acids.

The chain joins TRBV20-1 to TRBJ1-2, with 11 nucleotides matching TRBD1. The germline V gene has CDR1 DFQATT and CDR2 SNEGSKA (reference sequence). This CDR3 is built from 17 residues. The V segment lost 3 bases and the J segment 2 bases; nucleotides outside the gene matches: 11. The CDR3 region is CSARDRGPRGVNYGYTF. CDR3 DNA: TGCAGTGCTAGGGACAGGGGGCCTAGGGGGGTAAACTATGGCTACACCTTC.

The table lists this clonotype with a few counts. The genes are TRBV4-3 and TRBJ2-3; D might be TRBD1 (6 bases). In germline, CDR1 is LGHNA, CDR2 YSLEER. The CDR3 runs to 17 residues. V lost 1 base to trimming and J lost 7 bases, with 21 bases between them. CDR3 amino acids: CASSQVLGQGSWNTQYF. DNA for the CDR3: TGCGCCAGCAGCCAAGTCCTCGGGCAGGGGTCGTGGAATACGCAGTATTTT.